One and the same sample provided the 32 T cell receptor beta chains below, sequenced in a study of blood T cell repertoires in COVID-19. Generated by immunoSEQ multiplex PCR, the TCRdb table keeps only in-frame clones and is missing some. The sample carries about 270,000 clones, about 81% recorded once. The sequenced material came from peripheral blood. Source of these receptors: a human donor with COVID-19, enrolled during active disease. The donor label of this sample is uncertain.

This rearrangement joins TRBV5-8 to TRBJ2-4; TRBD1 matches 11 bases. Germline V CDR1 and CDR2: SGHTS, YDEGEE. CDR3 length equals 15 residues. Trimming cost V 2 bases and J 7 bases; bases outside gene matches: 5. CDR3 bases: TGTGCCAGCAGCTTTACCGGGACAGGGGGGAACATTCAGTACTTC. Translating it yields CASSFTGTGGNIQYF.

The rearrangement joins TRBV5-1 to TRBJ2-6; TRBD1 matches 9 bases. The germline CDR1 and CDR2 sequences are SGHRS and YFSETQ. The CDR3 extends over 19 amino acids. V was pared by 4 bases and J by 1 base, with 12 bases of the junction left unmatched. The DNA for the CDR3 is TGCGCCAGCAGCCCCGGTTGGGGACAGGGAGAATCTGGGGCCAACGTCCTGACTTTC. Translated: CASSPGWGQGESGANVLTF.

The rearrangement joins TRBV28 to TRBJ1-5, with a tentative D call TRBD1 (6 bases). There are 15 residues in the CDR3. Germline V gene sequence: CDR1 MDHEN, CDR2 SYDVKM. The ends were cut back, 5 bases at V and 6 bases at J, with 17 bases in the middle. CDR3 in amino acids: CASSGQGSQSQPQHF. As DNA, the CDR3 is TGTGCCAGCAGTGGGCAGGGGTCCCAGTCTCAGCCCCAGCATTTT.

The gene calls are TRBV18 and TRBJ2-2; 9 bases are a match to TRBD1. This CDR3 contains 22 residues. J lost 4 bases, V lost 0 bases, and 21 bases had no gene match. Germline V lookup: CDR1 KGHSH, CDR2 LQKENI. DNA for the CDR3: TGTGCCAGCTCACCACCCACACCCACCCACACTTACAGGGGGCATCGCACCGGGGAGCTGTTTTTT. Its translation is CASSPPTPTHTYRGHRTGELFF.

This clone was counted only a few times. The CDR3: CASSEGFSGSYEQFF. CDR3 nucleotide sequence: TGTGCCAGCAGTGAAGGGTTTAGCGGGAGCTATGAGCAGTTCTTC. The chain is built from TRBV6-1 and TRBJ2-1, with 9 bases matching TRBD2. Unmatched junction bases numbered 6, after V lost 1 base and J lost 8 bases. The CDR3 spans 15 residues. The germline V gene has CDR1 MNHNS and CDR2 SASEGT.

The chain couples TRBV2 to TRBJ2-1, with 11 bases aligning to TRBD2. Trimming at V came to 9 bases and at J to 5 bases, leaving 0 bases not matched to a gene. Germline-derived CDR1 and CDR2 are SNHLY and FYNNEI. CDR3 length: 12 residues. The CDR3 sequence: CARGLADNEQFF. CDR3 bases: TGTGCCAGGGGACTAGCGGACAATGAGCAGTTCTTC. Full variable domain (rest looked up from reference TRBV2 and TRBJ2-1): EPEVTQTPSHQVTQMGQEVILRCVPISNHLYFYWYRQILGQKVEFLVSFYNNEISEKSEIFDDQFSVERPDGSNFTLKIRSTKLEDSAMYFCARGLADNEQFFGPGTRLTVL.

This chain joins TRBV7-3 and TRBJ1-2; 10 bases match TRBD1. This CDR3 has 14 amino acids. V trimming: 5 bases; J trimming: 8 bases; junction bases outside the gene matches: 8. The germline V gene has CDR1 SGHTA and CDR2 FQGTGA. The chain's CDR3 is CASSLTGTGDGYTF. The CDR3 region has the DNA TGTGCCAGCAGCCTCACTGGGACAGGGGACGGCTACACCTTC.

The chain links TRBV30 to TRBJ2-7; D uncertain. CDR3 length: 11 amino acids. The V end was cut by 0 bases, the J end by 6 bases, with 6 bases between. Per the germline V gene, CDR1 is GTSNPN and CDR2 is SVGIG (reference sequence). Written as DNA, the CDR3 is TGTGCCTGGAGTGTGATTAGCGAGCAGTACTTC. Amino acids: CAWSVISEQYF.

This clone turned up a few times. The V call is TRBV28, the J call TRBJ1-6, with D hard to call. Germline CDR1 MDHEN, CDR2 SYDVKM. V was trimmed by 1 base and J by 5 bases, leaving 6 bases between them. This CDR3 has 14 amino acids. The CDR3 reads CASSLLTDNSPLHF. The DNA for the CDR3 is TGTGCCAGCAGTTTATTAACGGATAATTCACCCCTCCACTTT.

The V call is TRBV2, the J call TRBJ2-2; 13 bases are a match to TRBD2. The junction had 8 bases not matched to a gene; V was cut back by 11 bases and J by 2 bases. The germline gives CDR1 SNHLY, CDR2 FYNNEI. The CDR3 is 16 amino acids. CDR3 protein: CAVTSGRPINTGELFF. The CDR3 region has the DNA TGTGCCGTGACTAGCGGGAGGCCTATAAACACCGGGGAGCTGTTTTTT.

The rearrangement uses TRBV6-2 or TRBV6-3 and TRBJ1-1; D might be TRBD1 (5 bases). Germline V lookup: CDR1 MNHEY, CDR2 SVGEGT. V lost 2 bases and J 5 bases, leaving 9 bases between the germline ends. CDR3 length: 13 residues. Here the CDR3 DNA reads TGTGCCAGCAGTTACGCCCGGGGGACTGAAGCTTTCTTT. Residues: CASSYARGTEAFF.

The rearrangement links TRBV29-1 to TRBJ1-4, with 10 positions matching TRBD1. The CDR3 runs 14 residues. Germline CDR1 SQVTM, CDR2 ANQGSEA. V gave up 7 bases and J gave up 6 bases; unmatched junction bases: 8. CDR3 sequence (DNA): TGCAGCGCGACAGGGGGCGCCCGGGATGAAAAACTGTTTTTT. It is translated as CSATGGARDEKLFF. Full variable domain (outside the CDR3, taken from reference TRBV29-1 and TRBJ1-4): SAVISQKPSRDICQRGTSLTIQCQVDSQVTMMFWYRQQPGQSLTLIATANQGSEATYESGFVIDKFPISRPNLTFSTLTVSNMSPEDSSIYLCSATGGARDEKLFFGSGTQLSVL.

The chain links TRBV7-9 to TRBJ2-5, with 7 bases identical to TRBD2. The junction had 9 bases not matched to a gene; V was cut back by 1 base and J by 7 bases. This CDR3 spans 15 amino acids. Germline V gene sequence: CDR1 SEHNR, CDR2 FQNEAQ (reference sequence). CDR3 sequence reads: CASSLGWAGEGTQYF. CDR3 DNA sequence: TGTGCCAGCAGCTTAGGGTGGGCGGGAGAAGGGACCCAGTACTTC. The variable domain in full, with the rest retrieved from reference TRBV7-9 and TRBJ2-5, is DTGVSQNPRHKITKRGQNVTFRCDPISEHNRLYWYRQTLGQGPEFLTYFQNEAQLEKSRLLSDRFSAERPKGSFSTLEIQRTEQGDSAMYLCASSLGWAGEGTQYFGPGTRLLVL.

The rearrangement uses TRBV5-1 and TRBJ2-1, with 8 bases matching TRBD1. The CDR3 is made up of 16 amino acids. CDR1 is SGHRS, CDR2 YFSETQ, per germline. V lost 6 bases to trimming and J lost 1 base; unmatched junction nucleotides: 9. The CDR3 nucleotides are TGCGCCAGCATCAGGACAGGGACCGGATCCTACAATGAGCAGTTCTTC. Its translation is CASIRTGTGSYNEQFF.

The chain uses TRBV7-2 and TRBJ2-1, with 7 bases matching TRBD2. The CDR3 is 15 amino acids. J gave up 2 bases and V 4 bases, and 5 bases lay outside the gene matches. Germline V CDR1 and CDR2: SGHTA, FQGNSA. The DNA of the CDR3 is TGTGCCAGCAGCTCGTCTAGCGGAGCCTACAATGAGCAGTTCTTC. It is translated as CASSSSSGAYNEQFF. Variable domain in full (rest from reference TRBV7-2 and TRBJ2-1): GAGVSQSPSNKVTEKGKDVELRCDPISGHTALYWYRQSLGQGLEFLIYFQGNSAPDKSGLPSDRFSAERTGGSVSTLTIQRTQQEDSAVYLCASSSSSGAYNEQFFGPGTRLTVL.

J is TRBJ2-3 and V is TRBV5-6; 8 positions match TRBD2. After removal of 4 bases from V and 3 bases from J, the junction contained 7 bases not matched to a gene. The length of the CDR3 is 15 residues. The germline CDR1 and CDR2 sequences are SGHDT and YYEEEE. As DNA, the CDR3 is TGTGCCAGCAGCCCCCTCGGGGGGGGTACAGATACGCAGTATTTT. Translated, it gives CASSPLGGGTDTQYF.

The gene calls are TRBV2 and TRBJ2-7, with D maybe TRBD2 (6 bases). This CDR3 is 20 amino acids long. Deletions cut 3 bases from V and 3 bases from J, with 30 bases between. The germline V gene encodes CDR1 SNHLY and CDR2 FYNNEI. This chain's CDR3 is CASSDVEGLRGQPPLYEQYF. CDR3 DNA: TGTGCCAGCAGTGACGTGGAGGGGTTAAGAGGGCAGCCGCCCCTCTACGAGCAGTACTTC.

The count of this clone is one. CDR3 residues: CASSSRSGRAAEQYF. For the CDR3, the DNA is TGTGCCAGCAGCTCTAGGAGCGGGAGGGCGGCCGAGCAGTACTTC. The gene calls are TRBV7-2 and TRBJ2-7, with 10 bases fitting TRBD2. The CDR3 runs 15 residues. Germline V lookup: CDR1 SGHTA, CDR2 FQGNSA. V lost 4 bases, J lost 6 bases, and 9 bases stayed unmatched.

The gene calls are TRBV9 and TRBJ2-1, with a possible D match to TRBD2 (7 bases). The CDR3 sequence is 20 residues long. With 3 bases removed from V and 2 bases from J, the gap between germline ends came to 27 bases. The germline V gene has CDR1 SGDLS and CDR2 YYNGEE. The CDR3 DNA reads TGTGCCAGCAGCGAGATGGCGGGCGGGGGCCCGATAGGGGCCTACAATGAGCAGTTCTTC. It yields the protein CASSEMAGGGPIGAYNEQFF.

CDR3 DNA: TGCGCCAGCAGTGAGCCCCGAGCGGGAGGAACAGATACGCAGTATTTT. Translation gives CASSEPRAGGTDTQYF. This sequence joins TRBV10-1 and TRBJ2-3, with 9 bases aligning to TRBD2. CDR3 length: 16 amino acids. V dropped 2 bases and J dropped 3; count of bases not matched to a gene: 6. Germline CDR1 WNHNN, CDR2 SYGVQD (reference sequence).

CDR3 nucleotide sequence: TGTGCCAGCAGCGTAGACCTAGCGGGAGGCGAGCAGTACTTC. Its protein is CASSVDLAGGEQYF. This chain joins TRBV9 and TRBJ2-7; 11 nucleotides agree with TRBD2. V trimming: 0 bases; J trimming: 6 bases; junction bases outside the gene matches: 2. The CDR3 has 14 amino acids. CDR1 and CDR2 from the germline V gene are SGDLS and YYNGEE.

The rearrangement links TRBV19 to TRBJ2-2; D is undetermined. CDR3 length: 14 amino acids. Germline-derived CDR1 and CDR2 are LNHDA and SQIVND (reference sequence). The ends were cut back, 3 bases at V and 7 bases at J, with 12 bases in the middle. The CDR3 DNA follows: TGTGCCAGTAGTATTCGTGAGTATGGCGGGGAGCTGTTTTTT. Its protein is CASSIREYGGELFF.

This sequence joins TRBV5-5 and TRBJ1-6; perhaps TRBD1 as D (5 bases). The V gene lost 3 bases and the J gene lost 9 bases, with 16 bases spanning the gap. Germline CDR1 reads SGHKS; CDR2 reads YYEKEE (reference sequence). CDR3 length equals 15 residues. The CDR3 DNA reads TGTGCCAGCAGCTCCGGGACTTCTGTCGGTTCACCCCTCCACTTT. Translating gives CASSSGTSVGSPLHF.

The CDR3, as DNA: TGTGCCAGCAGCCCGAGGACGGCGGGAGGGCCGGCGGGTACGCAGTATTTT. This gives the protein CASSPRTAGGPAGTQYF. The chain couples TRBV5-4 to TRBJ2-3; 9 positions match TRBD2. Germline lookup yields CDR1 SGHNT and CDR2 YYREEE (reference sequence). The CDR3 is made up of 17 amino acids. Trimming took 4 bases from V and 8 from J; bases not matched to a gene: 17.

The CDR3 nucleotides read TGTGCCAGCAGTTCAAGTTTGACTAGCGGGAGTGATACGCAGTATTTT. Its protein is CASSSSLTSGSDTQYF. V and J are TRBV7-6 and TRBJ2-3, with 12 bases fitting TRBD2. This CDR3 is 16 amino acids long. In germline, CDR1 is SGHVS, CDR2 FNYEAQ. V shed 6 bases and J 6 bases; nucleotides not matched to a gene: 10.

The rearrangement uses TRBV19 and TRBJ1-1; D gene ambiguous. This CDR3 has 11 residues. Per the germline V gene, CDR1 is LNHDA and CDR2 is SQIVND (reference sequence). Trimming removed 5 bases from V and 10 bases from J, with 11 bases in between. CDR3 bases: TGTGCCAGTAGTCTCGGTTACGGAGCTTTCTTT. Protein: CASSLGYGAFF. Filled out from reference TRBV19 and TRBJ1-1, the complete variable domain reads DGGITQSPKYLFRKEGQNVTLSCEQNLNHDAMYWYRQDPGQGLRLIYYSQIVNDFQKGDIAEGYSVSREKKESFPLTVTSAQKNPTAFYLCASSLGYGAFFGQGTRLTVV.

The rearrangement uses TRBV19 and TRBJ1-4; 7 bases fit TRBD1. The germline gives CDR1 LNHDA, CDR2 SQIVND (reference sequence). The CDR3 is made up of 14 amino acids. The ends lost 5 bases at V and 7 bases at J; junction bases unmatched: 7. The CDR3 region is CASSFDREVEKLFF. The CDR3, as DNA: TGTGCCAGTAGTTTTGACAGGGAGGTTGAAAAACTGTTTTTT.

This clone was detected only a few times. This chain links TRBV30 with TRBJ1-6, with D maybe TRBD1 (6 bases). Germline V lookup: CDR1 GTSNPN, CDR2 SVGIG (reference sequence). The CDR3 spans 13 residues. The V and J ends lost 3 bases and 10 bases respectively, with 13 bases between them. In DNA form, the CDR3 reads TGTGCCTGGAGGGCTACAGGGAGATCACCCCTCCACTTT. Protein sequence: CAWRATGRSPLHF.

The chain couples TRBV7-9 to TRBJ2-5, with TRBD1 matching 7 bases. The CDR3 covers 13 residues. The V gene's germline CDR1 is SEHNR and CDR2 FQNEAQ (reference sequence). The V segment lost 5 bases and the J segment 1 base; nucleotides outside the gene matches: 1. The CDR3: CASSRDSQETQYF. DNA of the CDR3: TGTGCCAGCAGCCGGGACAGCCAAGAGACCCAGTACTTC.

The sample holds a few counts of this clone. This chain joins TRBV5-1 and TRBJ2-2, with D perhaps TRBD1 (6 bases). V was cut by 5 bases and J by 4 bases, with 18 bases left in between. CDR1 is SGHRS, CDR2 YFSETQ, per germline. This CDR3 spans 16 amino acids. Here the CDR3 reads CASRPLDGQSTGELFF. DNA for the CDR3: TGCGCCAGCAGGCCTCTGGACGGACAGAGCACCGGGGAGCTGTTTTTT.

V gene TRBV6-5 combines with J gene TRBJ2-1; 11 positions match TRBD2. J lost 8 bases, V lost 1 base, and 7 bases had no gene match. The CDR3 is 16 amino acids. From germline, CDR1 is MNHEY and CDR2 SVGAGI. Here the CDR3 reads CASSYWLAGGLDEQFF. The CDR3 DNA reads as TGTGCCAGCAGTTACTGGCTAGCGGGAGGATTAGATGAGCAGTTCTTC.

The chain combines TRBV27 with TRBJ2-2; TRBD1 might be the D (5 bases). This CDR3 is 15 amino acids long. The germline gives CDR1 MNHEY, CDR2 SMNVEV (reference sequence). The ends were cut back, 6 bases at V and 5 bases at J, with 16 bases in the middle. The chain's CDR3 is CASSRWVGRTGELFF. In nucleotides, the CDR3 is TGTGCCAGCAGCCGATGGGTGGGGCGTACCGGGGAGCTGTTTTTT.